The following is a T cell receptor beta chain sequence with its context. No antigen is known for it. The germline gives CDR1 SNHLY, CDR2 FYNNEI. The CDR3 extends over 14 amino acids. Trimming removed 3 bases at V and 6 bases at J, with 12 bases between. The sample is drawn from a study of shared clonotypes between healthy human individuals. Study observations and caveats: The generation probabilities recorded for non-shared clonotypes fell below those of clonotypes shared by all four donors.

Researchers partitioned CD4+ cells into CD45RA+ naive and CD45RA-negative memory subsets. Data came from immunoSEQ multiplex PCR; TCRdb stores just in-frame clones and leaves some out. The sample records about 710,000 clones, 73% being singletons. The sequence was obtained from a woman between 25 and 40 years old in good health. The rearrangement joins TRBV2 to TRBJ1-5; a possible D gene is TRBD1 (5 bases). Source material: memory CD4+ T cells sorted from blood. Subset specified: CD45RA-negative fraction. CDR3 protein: CASSEGRVLQPQHF. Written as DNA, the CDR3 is TGTGCCAGCAGTGAGGGCAGGGTCCTTCAGCCCCAGCATTTT.